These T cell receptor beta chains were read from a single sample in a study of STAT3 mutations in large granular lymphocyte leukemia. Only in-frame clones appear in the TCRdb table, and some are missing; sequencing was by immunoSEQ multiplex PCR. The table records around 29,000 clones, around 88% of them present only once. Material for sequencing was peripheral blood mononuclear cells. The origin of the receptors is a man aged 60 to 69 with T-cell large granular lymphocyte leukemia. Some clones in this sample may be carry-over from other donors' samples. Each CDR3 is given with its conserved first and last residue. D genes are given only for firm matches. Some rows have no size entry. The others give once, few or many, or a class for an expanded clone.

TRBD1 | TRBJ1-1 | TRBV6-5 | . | TGTGCCAGCGCCTCACGTCCGGGACAGGGGACTGAAGCTTTCTTT | CASASRPGQGTEAFF
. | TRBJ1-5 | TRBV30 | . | TGTGCCTGGAGTCCCCCCCTCGGGGGGATGACCTGGCCCCAGCATTTT | CAWSPPLGGMTWPQHF
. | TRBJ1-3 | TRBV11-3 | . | TGTGCCAGCAGCCCGGGCGGGAACACCGGAAACACCATATATTTT | CASSPGGNTGNTIYF
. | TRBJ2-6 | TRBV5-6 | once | TGTGCCAGCAGCTTGAGAGGGACCGGGGCCAACGTCCTGACTTTC | CASSLRGTGANVLTF
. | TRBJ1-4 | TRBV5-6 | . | TGTGCCAGCAGCCCGCGGGACGGACAAAATGAAAAACTGTTTTTT | CASSPRDGQNEKLFF
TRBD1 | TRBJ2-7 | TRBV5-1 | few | TGCGCCAGCAGCATGGGACAGGCCTGGGGGCAGTACTTC | CASSMGQAWGQYF
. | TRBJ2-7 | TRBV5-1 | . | TGCGCCAGCAGCTTGGATAGGGGCGCGGTCGAGCAGTACTTC | CASSLDRGAVEQYF
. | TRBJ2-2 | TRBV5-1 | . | TGCGCCAGCAGCTTGGAGGGACTTAACACCGGGGAGCTGTTTTTT | CASSLEGLNTGELFF
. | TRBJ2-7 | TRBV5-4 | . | TGTGCCAGCAGCTTTTCCCGCGGGGTGAACGAGCAGTACTTC | CASSFSRGVNEQYF
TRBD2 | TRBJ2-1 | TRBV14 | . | TGTGCCAGCAGCCTCGGACTAGCGGGCTACAATGAGCAGTTCTTC | CASSLGLAGYNEQFF
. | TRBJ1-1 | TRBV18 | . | TGTGCCAGCTCACTACAGAGACAGGAGACTGAAGCTTTCTTT | CASSLQRQETEAFF
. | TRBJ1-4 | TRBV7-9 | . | TGTGCCAGCAGCTTAGCAGGCAGGGAGGGTGAAAAACTGTTTTTT | CASSLAGREGEKLFF
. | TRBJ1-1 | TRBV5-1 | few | TGCGCCAGCACCGAGGACGGTTCGAACACTGAAGCTTTCTTT | CASTEDGSNTEAFF
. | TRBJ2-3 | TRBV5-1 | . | TGCGCCAGCAGCTTGGAGGCGGGGCGGGATACGCAGTATTTT | CASSLEAGRDTQYF
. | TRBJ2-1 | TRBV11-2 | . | TGTGCCAGCAGCTCAATGGGGGGAGGAGAGCAGTTCTTC | CASSSMGGGEQFF
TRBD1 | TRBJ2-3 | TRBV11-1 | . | TGTGCCAGCAGCTTGGACAGGGAAGATACGCAGTATTTT | CASSLDREDTQYF
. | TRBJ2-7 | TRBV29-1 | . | TGCAGCGTTTTCCCCTACGAGTGGCCAAACTACGAGCAGTACTTC | CSVFPYEWPNYEQYF
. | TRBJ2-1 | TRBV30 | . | TGTGCGACGGGACTCCGGGACCAGTTCTTC | CATGLRDQFF
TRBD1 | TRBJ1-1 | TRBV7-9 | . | TGTGCCAGCAGCTTAGTGGGACAGGGGGCCCGCACTGAAGCTTTCTTT | CASSLVGQGARTEAFF
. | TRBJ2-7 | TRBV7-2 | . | TGTGCCAGCAGCTCCGGACCTAACTACGAGCAGTACTTC | CASSSGPNYEQYF
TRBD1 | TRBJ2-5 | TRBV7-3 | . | TGTGCCAGCAGCTTAAGGGGGACAGGGGAAGAGACCCAGTACTTC | CASSLRGTGEETQYF
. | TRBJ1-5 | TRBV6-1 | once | TGTGCCAGCAGTGCGGGGTCCAGCAATCAGCCCCAGCATTTT | CASSAGSSNQPQHF
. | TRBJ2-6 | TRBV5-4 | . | TGTGCCAGCAGCTTACCAGGCTCTGGGGCCAACGTCCTGACTTTC | CASSLPGSGANVLTF
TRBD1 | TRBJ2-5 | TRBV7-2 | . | TGTGCCAGCAGCGGTTATACAGGGGGGCAAGAGACCCAGTACTTC | CASSGYTGGQETQYF
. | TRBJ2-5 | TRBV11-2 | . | TGTGCCAGCAGCTTGTCTCACCAAGAGACCCAGTACTTC | CASSLSHQETQYF
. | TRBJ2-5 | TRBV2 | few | TGTGCCAGCAGTGTTAACGGAGGGGAAGAGACCCAGTACTTC | CASSVNGGEETQYF
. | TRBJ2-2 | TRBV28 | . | TGTGCCAGCAGGACCAGGGTAACCGGGGAGCTGTTTTTT | CASRTRVTGELFF
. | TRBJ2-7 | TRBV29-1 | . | TGCAGCGCCTCTGAGGGGTTGAGCTCCTACGAGCAGTACTTC | CSASEGLSSYEQYF
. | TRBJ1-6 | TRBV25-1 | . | TGTGCCAGCAGTGAGGAGGGGATGAGGGGCCTCCACTTT | CASSEEGMRGLHF
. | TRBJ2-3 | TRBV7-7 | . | TGTGCTAGCAGCTTAAGTGGGGTGAACACAGATACGCAGTATTTT | CASSLSGVNTDTQYF
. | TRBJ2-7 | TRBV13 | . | TGTGCCAGCAGCTTACTCGGACCGGGCTCCTACGAGCAGTACTTC | CASSLLGPGSYEQYF
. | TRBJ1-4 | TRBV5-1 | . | TGCGCCAGCAGCTTGGCAGGGGATGAAAAACTGTTTTTT | CASSLAGDEKLFF
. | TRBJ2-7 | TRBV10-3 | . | TGTGCCATCAAGGTAACCCCCGAGTCCTACGAGCAGTACTTC | CAIKVTPESYEQYF
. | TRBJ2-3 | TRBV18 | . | TGTGCCAGCTCCCCAAAGTGGGGGGATACAGATACGCAGTATTTT | CASSPKWGDTDTQYF
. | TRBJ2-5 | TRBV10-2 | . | TGCGCCAGCAGTGCGTATGGACAAGAGACCCAGTACTTC | CASSAYGQETQYF
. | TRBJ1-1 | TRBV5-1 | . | TGCGCCAGCAGCTTGAAGAACACTGAAGCTTTCTTT | CASSLKNTEAFF
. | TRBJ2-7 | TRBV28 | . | TGTGCCGGCGGGACACCCCACGAGCAGTACTTC | CAGGTPHEQYF
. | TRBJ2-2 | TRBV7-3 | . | TGTGCCAGCAGCTCGTTTCAAGGGTTAACCGGGGAGCTGTTTTTT | CASSSFQGLTGELFF
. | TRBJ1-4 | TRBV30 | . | TGTGCCTGGATGGGCAGGGGTGAGGAAAAACTGTTTTTT | CAWMGRGEEKLFF
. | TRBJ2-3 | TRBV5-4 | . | TGTGCCAGCAGTCGTACCCAGGCGGATACGCAGTATTTT | CASSRTQADTQYF
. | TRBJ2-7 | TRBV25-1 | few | TGTGCCAGCAGTCGGACAGTAGGCCCCTACGAGCAGTACTTC | CASSRTVGPYEQYF
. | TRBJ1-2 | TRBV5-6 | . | TGTGCCAGCAGCTTAACGACGAATCAGGGGATGTTTGGTGGCTACACCTTC | CASSLTTNQGMFGGYTF
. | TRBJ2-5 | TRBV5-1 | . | TGCGCCAGCAGCTTGGGGGCCAGACAAGTCGCGGAGACCCAGTACTTC | CASSLGARQVAETQYF
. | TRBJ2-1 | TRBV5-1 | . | TGCGCCAGCAGCCCGCCCAGCTCCTACAATGAGCAGTTCTTC | CASSPPSSYNEQFF
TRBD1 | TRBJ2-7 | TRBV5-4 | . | TGTGCCAGCAGGGGACAGGACTCCTACGAGCAGTACTTC | CASRGQDSYEQYF
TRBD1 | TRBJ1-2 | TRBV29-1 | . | TGCAGCGTTACCACAGGGGACTATGGCTACACCTTC | CSVTTGDYGYTF
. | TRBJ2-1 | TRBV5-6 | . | TGTGCCAGCAGCTTGCTCCGGGTAACGTACAATGAGCAGTTCTTC | CASSLLRVTYNEQFF
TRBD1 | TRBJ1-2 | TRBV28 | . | TGTGCCAGCACCTTTAACCCAGGGGGGAACGCCTATGGCTACACCTTC | CASTFNPGGNAYGYTF
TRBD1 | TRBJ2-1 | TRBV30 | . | TGTGCCTCGGACGGGCTACAGGGGGTACATGAGCAGTTCTTC | CASDGLQGVHEQFF
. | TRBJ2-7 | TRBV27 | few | TGTGCCAGCAGAGTGTCTAGACCACCCTACGAGCAGTACTTC | CASRVSRPPYEQYF
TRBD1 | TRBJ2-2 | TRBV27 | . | TGTGCCAGCAGAAGGACAGGGGGCGGGTACGGGGAGCTGTTTTTT | CASRRTGGGYGELFF
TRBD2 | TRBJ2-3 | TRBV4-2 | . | TGTGCCAGCAGCCGCGGGACTAGCGGGACTCAGTGGGCGCAGTATTTT | CASSRGTSGTQWAQYF
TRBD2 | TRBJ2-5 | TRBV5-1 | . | TGCGCCAGCAGCTCGACTAGCGGGAGGGTTGAGACCCAGTACTTC | CASSSTSGRVETQYF
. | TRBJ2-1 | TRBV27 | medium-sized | TGTGCCAGCAGTTTATCAAGGCGTAATGAGCAGTTCTTC | CASSLSRRNEQFF
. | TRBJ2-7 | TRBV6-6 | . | TGTGCCAGCACCCCCCCGGGGTCCTACGAGCAGTACTTC | CASTPPGSYEQYF
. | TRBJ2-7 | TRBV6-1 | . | TGTGCCAGCACTCGGGACTCCTACGAGCAGTACTTC | CASTRDSYEQYF
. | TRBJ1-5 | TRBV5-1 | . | TGCGCCAGCAGCTTGGGACCAGGGAGCCAGCCCCAGCATTTT | CASSLGPGSQPQHF
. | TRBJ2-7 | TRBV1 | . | TGCACCAGCAGCCTTAGCGGGAGCTACTACGAGCAGTACTTC | CTSSLSGSYYEQYF